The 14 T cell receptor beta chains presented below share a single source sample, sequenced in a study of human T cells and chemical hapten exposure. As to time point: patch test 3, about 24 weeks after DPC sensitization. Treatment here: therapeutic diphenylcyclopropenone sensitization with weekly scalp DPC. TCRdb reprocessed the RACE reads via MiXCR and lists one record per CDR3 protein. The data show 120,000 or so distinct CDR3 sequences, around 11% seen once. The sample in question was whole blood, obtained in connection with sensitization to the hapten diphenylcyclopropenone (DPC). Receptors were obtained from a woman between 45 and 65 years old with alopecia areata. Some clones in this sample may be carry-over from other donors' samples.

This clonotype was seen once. The DNA of the CDR3 is TGTGCCAGCCGAACCCCAAGCGGGGGCCAAGAGACCCAGTACTTC. Protein sequence: CASRTPSGGQETQYF. The rearrangement uses TRBV28 and TRBJ2-5; the match to TRBD2 covers 8 bases. Trimming at V came to 8 bases and at J to 1 base, leaving 9 bases not matched to a gene. The CDR3 length is 15 residues. Looked up from germline, CDR1 is MDHEN and CDR2 is SYDVKM. Using reference TRBV28 and TRBJ2-5 for the parts outside the CDR3, the full variable domain is DVKVTQSSRYLVKRTGEKVFLECVQDMDHENMFWYRQDPGLGLRLIYFSYDVKMKEKGDIPEGYSVSREKKERFSLILESASTNQTSMYLCASRTPSGGQETQYFGPGTRLLVL.

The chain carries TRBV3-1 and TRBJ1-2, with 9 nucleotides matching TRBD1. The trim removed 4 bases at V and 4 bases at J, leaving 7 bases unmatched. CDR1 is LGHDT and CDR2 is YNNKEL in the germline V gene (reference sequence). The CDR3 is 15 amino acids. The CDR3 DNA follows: TGTGCCAGCAGCCCCAAACAGGGGGCCATCTATGGCTACACCTTC. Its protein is CASSPKQGAIYGYTF.

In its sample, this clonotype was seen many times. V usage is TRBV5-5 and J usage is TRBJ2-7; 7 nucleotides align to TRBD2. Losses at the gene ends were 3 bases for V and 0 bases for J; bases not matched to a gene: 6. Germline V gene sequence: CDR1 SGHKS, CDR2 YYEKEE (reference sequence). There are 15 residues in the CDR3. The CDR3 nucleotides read TGTGCCAGCAGCTCAGAAGCGGGAAGCTCCTACGAGCAGTACTTC. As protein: CASSSEAGSSYEQYF.

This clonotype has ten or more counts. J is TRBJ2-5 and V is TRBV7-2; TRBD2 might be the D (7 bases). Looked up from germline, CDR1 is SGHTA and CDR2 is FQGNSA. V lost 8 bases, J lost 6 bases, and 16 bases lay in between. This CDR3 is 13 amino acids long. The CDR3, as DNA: TGTGCCAGCGTAATGCGGGGGCTAAAGACCCAGTACTTC. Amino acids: CASVMRGLKTQYF.

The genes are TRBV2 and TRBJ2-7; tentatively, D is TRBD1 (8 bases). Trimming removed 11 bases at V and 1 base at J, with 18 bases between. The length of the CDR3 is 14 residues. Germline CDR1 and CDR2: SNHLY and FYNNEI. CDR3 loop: CAGSYRGGSYEQYF. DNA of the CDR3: TGTGCCGGTTCGTACAGGGGGGGATCCTACGAGCAGTACTTC.

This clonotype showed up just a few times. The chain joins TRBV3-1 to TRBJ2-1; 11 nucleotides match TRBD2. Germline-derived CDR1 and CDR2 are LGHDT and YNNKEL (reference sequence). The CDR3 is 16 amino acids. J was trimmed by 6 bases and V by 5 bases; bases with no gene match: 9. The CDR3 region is CASSSRLAGPRNEQFF. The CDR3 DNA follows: TGTGCCAGCAGCTCCAGACTAGCGGGGCCGCGCAATGAGCAGTTCTTC.

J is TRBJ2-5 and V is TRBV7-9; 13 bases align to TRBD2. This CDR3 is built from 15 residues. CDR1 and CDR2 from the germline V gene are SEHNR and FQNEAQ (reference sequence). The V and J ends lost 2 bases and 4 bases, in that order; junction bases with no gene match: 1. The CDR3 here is CASSLRLAGGETQYF. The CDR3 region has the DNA TGTGCCAGCAGCTTACGACTAGCGGGAGGAGAGACCCAGTACTTC.

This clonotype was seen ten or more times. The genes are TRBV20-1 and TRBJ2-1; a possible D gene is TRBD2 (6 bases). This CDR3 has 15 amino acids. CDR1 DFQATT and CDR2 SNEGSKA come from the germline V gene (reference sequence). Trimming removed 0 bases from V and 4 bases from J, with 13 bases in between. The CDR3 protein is CSARDRGGVYNEQFF. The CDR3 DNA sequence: TGCAGTGCTAGAGATAGGGGCGGGGTATACAATGAGCAGTTCTTC.

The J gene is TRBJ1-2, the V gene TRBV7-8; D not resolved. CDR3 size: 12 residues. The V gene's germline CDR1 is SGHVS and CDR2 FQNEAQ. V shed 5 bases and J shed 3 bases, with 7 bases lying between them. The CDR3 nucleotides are TGTGCCAGCAGCCTTGACGACTATGGCTACACCTTC. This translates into CASSLDDYGYTF.

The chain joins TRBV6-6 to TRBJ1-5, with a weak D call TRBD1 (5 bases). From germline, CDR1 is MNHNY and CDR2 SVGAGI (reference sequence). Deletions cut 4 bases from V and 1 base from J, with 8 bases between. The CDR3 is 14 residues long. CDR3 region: CASSWDGSNQPQHF. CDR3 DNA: TGTGCCAGCAGTTGGGACGGAAGCAATCAGCCCCAGCATTTT.

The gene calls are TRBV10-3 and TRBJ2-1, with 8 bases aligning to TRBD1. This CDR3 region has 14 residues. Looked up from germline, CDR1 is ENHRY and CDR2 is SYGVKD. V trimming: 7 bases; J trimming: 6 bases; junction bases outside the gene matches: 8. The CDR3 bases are TGTGCCATCACACGGGACAGGAGAGTCAATGAGCAGTTCTTC. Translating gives CAITRDRRVNEQFF.

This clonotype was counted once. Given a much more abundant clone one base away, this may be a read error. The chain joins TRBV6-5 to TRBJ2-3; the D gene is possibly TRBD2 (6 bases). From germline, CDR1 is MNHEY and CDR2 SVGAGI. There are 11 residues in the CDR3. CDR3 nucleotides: TGTGCCAGCACGGGGGTAGATGCGCAGTATTTT. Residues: CASTGVDAQYF.

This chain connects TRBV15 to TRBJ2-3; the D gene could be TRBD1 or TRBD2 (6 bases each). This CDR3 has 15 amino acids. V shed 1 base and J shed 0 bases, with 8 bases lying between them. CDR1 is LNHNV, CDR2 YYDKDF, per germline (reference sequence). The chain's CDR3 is CATSRAGASTDTQYF. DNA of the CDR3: TGTGCCACCAGCAGAGCGGGGGCCAGCACAGATACGCAGTATTTT.

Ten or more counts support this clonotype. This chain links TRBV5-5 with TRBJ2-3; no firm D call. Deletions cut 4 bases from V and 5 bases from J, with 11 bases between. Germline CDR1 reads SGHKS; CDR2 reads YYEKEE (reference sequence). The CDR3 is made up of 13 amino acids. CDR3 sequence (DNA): TGTGCCAGCAGCCTGACGCCCGAAGATACGCAGTATTTT. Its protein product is CASSLTPEDTQYF.